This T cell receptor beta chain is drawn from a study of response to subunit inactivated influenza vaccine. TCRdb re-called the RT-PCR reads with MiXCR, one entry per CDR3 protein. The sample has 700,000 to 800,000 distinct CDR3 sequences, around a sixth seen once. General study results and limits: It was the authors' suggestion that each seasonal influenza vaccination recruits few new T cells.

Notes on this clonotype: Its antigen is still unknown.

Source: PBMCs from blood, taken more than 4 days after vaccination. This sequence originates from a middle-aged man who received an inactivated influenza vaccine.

The CDR3 region has the DNA TGCGCCAGCAGCCCGGACAGGTTCTCAGATACGCAGTATTTT. It is translated as CASSPDRFSDTQYF. The genes are TRBV5-1 and TRBJ2-3, with TRBD1 matching over 7 bases. This CDR3 contains 14 residues. Germline CDR1 SGHRS, CDR2 YFSETQ. V gave up 4 bases and J gave up 4 bases; unmatched junction bases: 6.